The rows below give T cell receptor beta chains drawn from one sample of a study of Graves' ophthalmopathy and Graves' hyperthyroidism. Via MiXCR, TCRdb re-called the multiplex PCR reads, giving one row per CDR3 protein. This sample has approximately 1.2 million distinct CDR3 sequences, with about 40% found just once. Source material: peripheral blood or thyroid tissue (not recorded which). All receptors derive from an adult man with Graves' hyperthyroidism. The CDR3 runs from the conserved cysteine through the conserved F or W. The order of the fields is D gene, clone size, CDR3 length, V gene, J gene, CDR3 DNA, CDR3 protein. D genes are given only for firm matches. Rows give clone size only sometimes, using once, few, many, or a class for an expanded clone.

D: TRBD2; size: many; length: 16; V: TRBV11-2; J: TRBJ2-7; DNA: TGTGCCAGCAGCTTCCGCGGGGGGCTCTCCCCCTACGAGCAGTACTTC; CDR3: CASSFRGGLSPYEQYF
D: .; size: few; length: 16; V: TRBV7-2; J: TRBJ1-6; DNA: TGTGCCAGCAGCCGACCAGTAAACCGACTGAATTCACCCCTCCACTTT; CDR3: CASSRPVNRLNSPLHF
D: .; size: .; length: 13; V: TRBV20-1; J: TRBJ2-5; DNA: TGCAGTGCTAGAGAGGCAGGTCCGGAGACCCAGTACTTC; CDR3: CSAREAGPETQYF
D: TRBD1; size: .; length: 16; V: TRBV9; J: TRBJ1-5; DNA: TGTGCCAGCAGCGTTTTGGGACAGGGGGCGATTCAGCCCCAGCATTTT; CDR3: CASSVLGQGAIQPQHF
D: .; size: many; length: 13; V: TRBV2; J: TRBJ2-7; DNA: TGTGCCAGCAGTGAAGCCTATCGAATTGAGCAGTACTTC; CDR3: CASSEAYRIEQYF
D: .; size: few; length: 13; V: TRBV6-5; J: TRBJ2-7; DNA: TGTGCCAGCAGTTACTCACCCAGGGCCGAGCAGTACTTC; CDR3: CASSYSPRAEQYF
D: .; size: many; length: 13; V: TRBV29-1; J: TRBJ2-7; DNA: TGCAGCGTTGAAGTCGACAGAGAATACGAGCAGTACTTC; CDR3: CSVEVDREYEQYF
D: .; size: .; length: 15; V: TRBV27; J: TRBJ2-6; DNA: TGTGCCAGCACCAATAATCGGAGGGGGGCCAACGTCCTGACTTTC; CDR3: CASTNNRRGANVLTF
D: TRBD1; size: .; length: 13; V: TRBV10-3; J: TRBJ1-2; DNA: TGTGCCATCAGTGGATCGACAGGGGGCGGCTACACCTTC; CDR3: CAISGSTGGGYTF
D: TRBD1; size: few; length: 16; V: TRBV7-2; J: TRBJ2-5; DNA: TGTGCCAGCAGCTTCGAGAAAGGGACAGGGGCAGAGACCCAGTACTTC; CDR3: CASSFEKGTGAETQYF
D: .; size: .; length: 14; V: TRBV4-1; J: TRBJ1-1; DNA: TGCGCCAGCAGCCAAGAGCGAGAGGGGACTGAAGCTTTCTTT; CDR3: CASSQEREGTEAFF
D: .; size: many; length: 16; V: TRBV11-2; J: TRBJ2-7; DNA: TGTGCCAGCAGCTTAGTTTCGGGACTCTCAAGGTCCTGGCAGTACTTC; CDR3: CASSLVSGLSRSWQYF
D: .; size: many; length: 19; V: TRBV7-2; J: TRBJ1-1; DNA: TGTGCCAGCAGCTTAGGGCCCCGGGGGGTGTACGTGGGAAACACTGAAGCTTTCTTT; CDR3: CASSLGPRGVYVGNTEAFF
D: .; size: .; length: 16; V: TRBV7-7; J: TRBJ2-5; DNA: TGTGCCAGCAGCTCAACAGCCGGGACTTTTCAAGAGACCCAGTACTTC; CDR3: CASSSTAGTFQETQYF
D: .; size: .; length: 16; V: TRBV24-1; J: TRBJ2-5; DNA: TGTGCCACCAGTACAAACCCGAGTCAGAGGAAAGAGACCCAGTACTTC; CDR3: CATSTNPSQRKETQYF
D: TRBD2; size: .; length: 18; V: TRBV20-1; J: TRBJ2-5; DNA: TGCAGTGCTAGGGGAGGGACTAGCGGGGACTCCTTTACTGGGACCCAGTACTTC; CDR3: CSARGGTSGDSFTGTQYF
D: .; size: .; length: 11; V: TRBV29-1; J: TRBJ1-1; DNA: TGCAGCGTTGTTCAGGACACTGAAGCTTTCTTT; CDR3: CSVVQDTEAFF
D: .; size: few; length: 15; V: TRBV10-3; J: TRBJ2-7; DNA: TGTGCCAGCACCCCGGGACACCTAAGCTCCTACGAGCAGTACTTC; CDR3: CASTPGHLSSYEQYF
D: .; size: many; length: 14; V: TRBV11-2; J: TRBJ1-1; DNA: TGTGCCAGCAGCTGGCAGGGAGTGAACACTGAAGCTTTCTTT; CDR3: CASSWQGVNTEAFF
D: .; size: .; length: 15; V: TRBV7-9; J: TRBJ1-4; DNA: TGTGCCAGCAGCGTAGAGGCAGGACGGGATAAAAAACTGTTTTTT; CDR3: CASSVEAGRDKKLFF
D: .; size: few; length: 15; V: TRBV5-1; J: TRBJ1-6; DNA: TGCGCCAGCAGCCCCGAATACAGCTATAATTCACCCCTCCACTTT; CDR3: CASSPEYSYNSPLHF
D: TRBD1; size: many; length: 15; V: TRBV19; J: TRBJ2-2; DNA: TGTGCCAGTACACACAGGGGGCGCTGGTCCGGGGAGCTGTTTTTT; CDR3: CASTHRGRWSGELFF
D: .; size: many; length: 14; V: TRBV4-1; J: TRBJ1-5; DNA: TGCGCCAGCAGCCGGCAGGGAACCAATCAGCCCCAGCATTTT; CDR3: CASSRQGTNQPQHF
D: .; size: many; length: 16; V: TRBV9; J: TRBJ1-2; DNA: TGTGCCAGCAGCGTAGAGTCCCGCCCGGGAACCTATGGCTACACCTTC; CDR3: CASSVESRPGTYGYTF
D: TRBD1; size: many; length: 13; V: TRBV29-1; J: TRBJ2-2; DNA: TGCAGCGTTCTGACAGGGTACCCCGGGGAGCTGTTTTTT; CDR3: CSVLTGYPGELFF
D: TRBD1; size: many; length: 14; V: TRBV5-1; J: TRBJ1-1; DNA: TGCGCCAGCAGCGACTTCCGGGACAGCACTGAAGCTTTCTTT; CDR3: CASSDFRDSTEAFF
D: .; size: few; length: 16; V: TRBV12-3/TRBV12-4; J: TRBJ1-2; DNA: TGTGCCAGCAGTTCCCCCGGACAAGGAACCTTTTATGGCTACACCTTC; CDR3: CASSSPGQGTFYGYTF
D: .; size: many; length: 15; V: TRBV4-1; J: TRBJ2-5; DNA: TGCGCCAGCAGCCAAGATGGTCGGCAGGAAGAGACCCAGTACTTC; CDR3: CASSQDGRQEETQYF
D: TRBD1; size: .; length: 17; V: TRBV27; J: TRBJ2-2; DNA: TGTGCCAGCAGTCCTGGGAGGACAGGGAGTAACACCGGGGAGCTGTTTTTT; CDR3: CASSPGRTGSNTGELFF
D: TRBD2; size: .; length: 17; V: TRBV20-1; J: TRBJ2-2; DNA: TGCAGTGCTAGGAGAGACTTTAGCGGGACCAACACCGGGGAGCTGTTTTTT; CDR3: CSARRDFSGTNTGELFF
D: TRBD2; size: .; length: 16; V: TRBV10-3; J: TRBJ2-5; DNA: TGTGCCAGCACTGACCGAGGCCTAGCGGGAAGTGAGACCCAGTACTTC; CDR3: CASTDRGLAGSETQYF
D: TRBD2; size: .; length: 16; V: TRBV10-2; J: TRBJ2-2; DNA: TGCGCCAGCAGTGCCGGACTAGCGGGAGAAACCGGGGAGCTGTTTTTT; CDR3: CASSAGLAGETGELFF
D: .; size: many; length: 16; V: TRBV15; J: TRBJ2-2; DNA: TGTGCCACCAGCAGTGATGACAGGTTTGACACCGGGGAGCTGTTTTTT; CDR3: CATSSDDRFDTGELFF
D: TRBD1; size: once; length: 17; V: TRBV9; J: TRBJ1-5; DNA: TGTGCCAGCAGCGTAGGACAGGGGGACGGCTATACGCAGCCCCAGCATTTT; CDR3: CASSVGQGDGYTQPQHF
D: .; size: .; length: 14; V: TRBV19; J: TRBJ2-7; DNA: TGTGCCAGTAGTATCGTTGTTGGCACCTACGAGCAGTACTTC; CDR3: CASSIVVGTYEQYF
D: TRBD1; size: .; length: 14; V: TRBV29-1; J: TRBJ1-2; DNA: TGCAGCGGGTTACAGGGGATGATGGACGAGGGCTACACCTTC; CDR3: CSGLQGMMDEGYTF
D: TRBD2; size: .; length: 13; V: TRBV7-2; J: TRBJ2-7; DNA: TGTGCCAGCAGCTTAGACAGCGGGGCCGAGCAGTACTTC; CDR3: CASSLDSGAEQYF
D: .; size: many; length: 14; V: TRBV5-8; J: TRBJ1-2; DNA: TGTGCCAGCAGCTCCTTGGGGGCAAACTATGGCTACACCTTC; CDR3: CASSSLGANYGYTF
D: .; size: .; length: 15; V: TRBV25-1; J: TRBJ1-6; DNA: TGTGCCAGCAGTGAACCGACTCGTGGGGCTTCACCCCTCCACTTT; CDR3: CASSEPTRGASPLHF
D: .; size: .; length: 14; V: TRBV4-1; J: TRBJ1-4; DNA: TGCGCCAGCAGCCAAGTTTGGACTAATGAAAAACTGTTTTTT; CDR3: CASSQVWTNEKLFF
D: .; size: .; length: 14; V: TRBV7-2; J: TRBJ1-2; DNA: TGTGCCAGCAGCTCGAAGGGGTGGGGGGAAAGCTACACCTTC; CDR3: CASSSKGWGESYTF
D: .; size: few; length: 14; V: TRBV20-1; J: TRBJ1-2; DNA: TGCAGTGCCACGGCGGCGGGGAATAGCTATGGCTACACCTTC; CDR3: CSATAAGNSYGYTF
D: .; size: few; length: 15; V: TRBV7-8; J: TRBJ1-5; DNA: TGTGCCAGCAGCCCTGGTTCTAGTAGCAATCAGCCCCAGCATTTT; CDR3: CASSPGSSSNQPQHF
D: TRBD1; size: many; length: 14; V: TRBV5-1; J: TRBJ1-2; DNA: TGCGCCAGCAGCTCTGACAGGGAGAACTATGGCTACACCTTC; CDR3: CASSSDRENYGYTF
D: .; size: many; length: 12; V: TRBV2; J: TRBJ1-1; DNA: TGTGCCAGCAGTGAGTCTCACACTGAAGCTTTCTTT; CDR3: CASSESHTEAFF
D: .; size: .; length: 16; V: TRBV7-2; J: TRBJ2-7; DNA: TGTGCCAGCAGCTTAGCTGGCAGGGATGGCTCCTACGAGCAGTACTTC; CDR3: CASSLAGRDGSYEQYF
D: .; size: once; length: 14; V: TRBV10-3; J: TRBJ2-7; DNA: TGTGCCATCAGCGCCCCGAAGGGCCGTCGGGAGCAGTACTTC; CDR3: CAISAPKGRREQYF